The following is a T cell receptor beta chain sequence with its context. This entry belongs to a study of PD-1 blockade in classical Hodgkin lymphoma. Sample time point: cycle 4 day 1 (C4D1), after less than 7 weeks of nivolumab. Each of the patients experienced relapse following autologous stem cell transplantation, and their brentuximab vedotin exposure differed. Data came from immunoSEQ multiplex PCR; TCRdb stores just in-frame clones and leaves some out. Of tens of thousands of clones in the sample, 60% to 80% were seen once. The sequenced sample was peripheral blood mononuclear cells (PBMCs), obtained before the fourth cycle of nivolumab. This TCR came from a human donor with classical Hodgkin lymphoma.

CDR3 region: CASSGQGDEQYF. For the CDR3, the DNA is TGTGCCAGCTCGGGACAGGGAGACGAGCAGTACTTC. The chain has TRBV7-9 and TRBJ2-7; 9 bases line up with TRBD1. The trim removed 8 bases at V and 5 bases at J, leaving 4 bases unmatched. This CDR3 is built from 12 residues. Germline CDR1 SEHNR, CDR2 FQNEAQ (reference sequence).